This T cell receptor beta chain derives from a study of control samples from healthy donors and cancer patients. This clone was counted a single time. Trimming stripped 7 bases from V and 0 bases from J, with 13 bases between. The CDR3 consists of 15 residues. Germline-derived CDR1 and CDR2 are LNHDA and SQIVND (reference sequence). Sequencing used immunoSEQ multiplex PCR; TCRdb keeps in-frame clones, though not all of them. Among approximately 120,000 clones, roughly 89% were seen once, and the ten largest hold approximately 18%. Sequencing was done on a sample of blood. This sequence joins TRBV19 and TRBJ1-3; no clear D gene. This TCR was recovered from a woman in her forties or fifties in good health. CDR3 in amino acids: CASTPGSGSGNTIYF. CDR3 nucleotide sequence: TGTGCCAGTACCCCCGGAAGTGGCTCTGGAAACACCATATATTTT.